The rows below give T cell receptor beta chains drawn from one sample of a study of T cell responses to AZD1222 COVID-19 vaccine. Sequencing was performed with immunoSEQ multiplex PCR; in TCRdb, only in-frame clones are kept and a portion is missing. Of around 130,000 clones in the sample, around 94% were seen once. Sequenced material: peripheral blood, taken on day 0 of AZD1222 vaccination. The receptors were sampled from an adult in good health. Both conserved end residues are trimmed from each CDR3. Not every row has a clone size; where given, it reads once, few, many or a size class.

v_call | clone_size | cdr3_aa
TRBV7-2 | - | ASSSVSLARTADTQY
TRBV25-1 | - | ASSKAMNTEAF
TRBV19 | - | ASSIELGPQH
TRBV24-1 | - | ATRDNLRGSSGNTIY
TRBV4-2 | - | ASSPLPGELF
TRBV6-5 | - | ASMELAGDNGELF
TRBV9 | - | ASSVDGGYNEQF
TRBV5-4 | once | ASSSLVGAGYGYT
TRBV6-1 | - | ASSGAPGQGIIYEQF
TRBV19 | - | ASSPPGTGVKNEQF
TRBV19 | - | ASSITSLSSGNTIY
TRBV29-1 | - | SVERPHRGREQF
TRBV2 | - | AAGPQKPNNEQF
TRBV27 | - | ASSLSRAGNTIY
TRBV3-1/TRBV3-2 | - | ASSQDSDRVDGYT
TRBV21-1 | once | ASSARTFSYEQY
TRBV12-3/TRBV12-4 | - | ASNVRNTEAF
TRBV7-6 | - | ASSLTGAGEQY
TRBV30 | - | AWGQGYYEQY
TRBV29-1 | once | SVPGQNYGYT
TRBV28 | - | ASSLVRGNGSPLH
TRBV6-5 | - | ASSYRGGYT
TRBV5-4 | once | ASSFRDGLVNEQF
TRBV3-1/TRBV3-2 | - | ASSQAMGNTIY
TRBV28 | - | ASSLAELAKNIQY
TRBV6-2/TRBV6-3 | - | ASSPLLGQETQY
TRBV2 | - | ASTLSGTITGYT
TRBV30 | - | ACKGSPHTEAF
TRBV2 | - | ARARGSDTQY
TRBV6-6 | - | ASSYSGGGDTIY
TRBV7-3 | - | ASSLTGQQYNEQF
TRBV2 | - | ASSEFRGETQY
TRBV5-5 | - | ASSLGTGGLASNQPQH